The 18 T cell receptor beta chains in this list originate from one sample, sequenced in a study of blood T cell repertoires in COVID-19. Using immunoSEQ multiplex PCR, the repertoire was profiled, and TCRdb retains in-frame clones only, with some absent. The sample yields roughly 200,000 clones, around 81% seen once. Sample: peripheral blood. Every receptor here comes from a man aged 50 to 60 with active or convalescent COVID-19.

The chain joins TRBV5-4 to TRBJ2-1; 9 nucleotides match TRBD2. Per the germline V gene, CDR1 is SGHNT and CDR2 is YYREEE (reference sequence). CDR3 length equals 15 residues. The trim removed 4 bases at V and 8 bases at J, leaving 10 bases unmatched. CDR3 DNA sequence: TGTGCCAGCAGCCATGGACTAGCGATCCTCGATGAGCAGTTCTTC. Amino acids: CASSHGLAILDEQFF.

In its sample, this clone was seen once. The rearrangement links TRBV7-8 to TRBJ1-2, with 7 bases lining up with TRBD1. With V trimmed by 5 bases and J by 2 bases, 5 bases remained unmatched. Germline-derived CDR1 and CDR2 are SGHVS and FQNEAQ. The CDR3 contains 14 residues. CDR3 protein: CASSEQQGNYGYTF. For the CDR3, the DNA is TGTGCCAGCAGCGAGCAACAGGGGAACTATGGCTACACCTTC.

This chain links TRBV27 with TRBJ2-7; the match to TRBD1 covers 9 bases. With V trimmed by 4 bases and J by 9 bases, 7 bases remained unmatched. CDR1 is MNHEY, CDR2 SMNVEV, per germline (reference sequence). The CDR3 is made up of 13 amino acids. The CDR3 region has the DNA TGTGCCAGCAGTTCTGGACAGGGGCTAGGGCAGTACTTC. It specifies CASSSGQGLGQYF.

The chain employs TRBV10-3 and TRBJ2-7; D call uncertain. Between the trimmed V and J ends, which lost 6 bases and 0 bases, there was a span of 12 bases. CDR1 is ENHRY, CDR2 SYGVKD, per germline. The CDR3 is 14 residues long. CDR3 amino acids: CAIRVDTSSYEQYF. The CDR3 coding sequence is TGTGCCATCAGGGTTGACACGAGCTCCTACGAGCAGTACTTC.

The rearrangement joins TRBV30 to TRBJ2-3; weak D call: TRBD2 (6 bases). Deletions cut 5 bases from V and 5 bases from J, with 20 bases between. CDR1 and CDR2 (germline): GTSNPN, SVGIG (reference sequence). This CDR3 region has 15 residues. This CDR3 is CAWGAGPTEGDTQYF. DNA of the CDR3: TGTGCCTGGGGGGCGGGCCCGACGGAGGGAGATACGCAGTATTTT.

The rearrangement uses TRBV4-1 and TRBJ2-7, with 8 bases matching TRBD1. The germline CDR1 and CDR2 sequences are MGHRA and YSYEKL. Losses at the gene ends were 3 bases for V and 2 bases for J; bases not matched to a gene: 6. The CDR3 runs to 15 residues. Here the CDR3 DNA reads TGCGCCAGCAGCCATCTGGGGACAGGCACCTACGAGCAGTACTTC. Amino acids: CASSHLGTGTYEQYF.

This clone appeared a single time. The J gene is TRBJ2-1, the V gene TRBV5-6; 11 bases line up with TRBD2. The CDR3 extends over 15 amino acids. Per germline, CDR1 SGHDT and CDR2 YYEEEE. J gave up 6 bases and V 5 bases, and 7 bases lay outside the gene matches. The CDR3 loop reads CASSAGLAGLNEQFF. CDR3 DNA sequence: TGTGCCAGCAGTGCCGGACTAGCGGGTCTCAATGAGCAGTTCTTC.

This clone was seen just once. The rearrangement uses TRBV9 and TRBJ2-1, with TRBD2 matching over 9 bases. The V gene end was trimmed by 4 bases and the J gene end by 10 bases; junction bases not matched to a gene: 12. Germline-derived CDR1 and CDR2 are SGDLS and YYNGEE. This CDR3 has 15 residues. As DNA, the CDR3 is TGTGCCAGCAGCCCCCGGACTAGCGACCTCGGCGAGCAGTTCTTC. It yields the protein CASSPRTSDLGEQFF.

CDR3 amino acids: CSVEDRVGGYTF. CDR3 sequence (DNA): TGCAGCGTTGAAGACAGGGTTGGTGGCTACACCTTC. The chain uses TRBV29-1 and TRBJ1-2; D possibly corresponds to TRBD1 (5 bases). The CDR3 loop spans 12 amino acids. CDR1 is SQVTM and CDR2 is ANQGSEA in the germline V gene. V shed 0 bases and J shed 7 bases, with 9 bases lying between them.

This clone was recorded once. This chain links TRBV6-5 with TRBJ1-1; the D is unclear. V lost 7 bases and J 1 base, leaving 7 bases between the germline ends. The CDR3 extends over 12 amino acids. Germline CDR1 is MNHEY and CDR2 is SVGAGI. CDR3 sequence reads: CASTSTNTEAFF. CDR3 nucleotide sequence: TGTGCCAGCACTTCTACGAACACTGAAGCTTTCTTT.

This clone has only one observation. V usage is TRBV5-5 and J usage is TRBJ1-5; D perhaps matches TRBD1 (6 bases). V was cut by 6 bases and J by 7 bases, with 17 bases left in between. Germline CDR1 is SGHKS and CDR2 is YYEKEE (reference sequence). The CDR3 consists of 14 residues. CDR3 DNA sequence: TGTGCCAGCACCGCGGTAGGGGGTGGCCAGCCCCAGCATTTT. Protein: CASTAVGGGQPQHF. The variable domain in full, with the rest retrieved from reference TRBV5-5 and TRBJ1-5, is DAGVTQSPTHLIKTRGQQVTLRCSPISGHKSVSWYQQVLGQGPQFIFQYYEKEERGRGNFPDRFSARQFPNYSSELNVNALLLGDSALYLCASTAVGGGQPQHFGDGTRLSIL.

This chain connects TRBV18 to TRBJ1-4, with 12 bases lining up with TRBD1. This CDR3 spans 17 amino acids. Germline assignment: CDR1 KGHSH and CDR2 LQKENI. The ends lost 3 bases at V and 7 bases at J; junction bases unmatched: 9. The CDR3 here is CASSPGTGGKRSEKLFF. CDR3 DNA sequence: TGTGCCAGCTCACCTGGGACAGGGGGCAAGAGGAGTGAAAAACTGTTTTTT.

This chain links TRBV28 with TRBJ1-4; 7 bases are a match to TRBD1. The length of the CDR3 is 16 residues. Unmatched junction bases numbered 12, after V lost 3 bases and J lost 8 bases. Germline V gives CDR1 MDHEN, CDR2 SYDVKM. This CDR3 is CASSFSARQGTEKLFF. CDR3 DNA: TGTGCCAGCAGTTTCTCCGCCAGACAGGGAACCGAAAAACTGTTTTTT.

The V gene is TRBV5-1, the J gene TRBJ1-6; 9 positions agree with TRBD1. The CDR3 consists of 16 residues. CDR1 SGHRS and CDR2 YFSETQ come from the germline V gene. V trimming: 4 bases; J trimming: 5 bases; junction bases outside the gene matches: 7. The DNA for the CDR3 is TGCGCCAGCAGCGTAGAGGGACAGGGAAATAATTCACCCCTCCACTTT. Its protein is CASSVEGQGNNSPLHF.

This clone showed up just once. This chain links TRBV24-1 with TRBJ2-2; 9 nucleotides agree with TRBD1. The CDR3 spans 16 residues. The germline CDR1 and CDR2 sequences are KGHDR and SFDVKD. V lost 5 bases, J lost 1 base, and 4 bases stayed unmatched. DNA of the CDR3: TGTGCCACCAGTGCTTACAGGGGGCTGAACACCGGGGAGCTGTTTTTT. It encodes CATSAYRGLNTGELFF.

The genes are TRBV30 and TRBJ2-1, with 14 bases fitting TRBD2. Germline V lookup: CDR1 GTSNPN, CDR2 SVGIG (reference sequence). J gave up 6 bases and V 4 bases, and 14 bases lay outside the gene matches. The CDR3 has 18 amino acids. The CDR3 protein is CAWTPPGLAGAYSNEQFF. CDR3 coding DNA: TGTGCCTGGACTCCACCGGGACTAGCGGGGGCCTATTCCAATGAGCAGTTCTTC.

The chain couples TRBV15 to TRBJ1-5; D is possibly TRBD1 (6 bases). Germline V lookup: CDR1 LNHNV, CDR2 YYDKDF (reference sequence). The CDR3 has 16 residues. The V end was cut by 0 bases, the J end by 0 bases, with 9 bases between. In DNA form, the CDR3 reads TGTGCCACCAGCAGAGATGGGGACACTAGCAATCAGCCCCAGCATTTT. Translating gives CATSRDGDTSNQPQHF.

This clone was recorded only once. The chain combines TRBV5-8 with TRBJ2-7; tentative D call: TRBD2 (7 bases). The germline V and J ends were trimmed by 4 bases and 7 bases, with 21 bases remaining between them. Per germline, CDR1 SGHTS and CDR2 YDEGEE. The length of the CDR3 is 15 residues. The CDR3 spells CASSGGGRDWQEQYF. CDR3 bases: TGTGCCAGCAGCGGGGGGGGCAGGGATTGGCAGGAGCAGTACTTC.